Below, one T cell receptor (beta chain) is given with its context. What this receptor recognizes is not known. Per-nucleotide qualities are absent, and no much larger clonotype sits a single base away. The library was produced with 5' RACE. The data were produced on an Illumina HiSeq 2500. A second PCR of roughly 6 to 11 cycles was run with a J-beta primer mix and a sample-barcoded 5' primer. Each TCR beta cDNA molecule received a unique molecular identifier from a template-switch 5' adaptor carrying 12 random nucleotides. At least 2.5 million CDR3-containing paired-end reads were obtained from each sample. First-strand cDNA was synthesized from all RNA with the Mint cDNA synthesis kit, primed by a TRBC-specific oligonucleotide. Following uracil-DNA glycosylase treatment, a first 18-cycle PCR with universal primers M1SS and BC2_uni_R was performed on all cDNA. The authors' analysis ran thus. Normalization of each sample was performed by random selection of 1 million high-quality reads, each carrying a distinct molecular identifier. Instead of being binned into consensus sequences, reads with shared molecular identifiers were discarded. MiTCR, set to a Q25 quality threshold and the strictest error-elimination algorithm, was used for CDR3 identification, clonotype clustering and error correction. A nonparametric unseen species model using Euler transformation provided a lower-bound estimate of total TCR beta diversity. TCRdb cleaned the public reads at Q25 with fastp, built clones with MiXCR and kept in-frame beta chains. Rows matching on CDR3 protein sequence are summarized as one entry with the most common DNA and genes. Clone size and V and J calls follow TCRdb, not the original study. The table for this sample lists 1.5 million or so distinct CDR3 sequences; around 40% of them were counted only once. The top ten clones comprise more than 4% of the sample.

The donors were some 36 Caucasian individuals from Russia, aged 6 to 90 years, who were systemically healthy. Roughly 10 milliliters of peripheral blood were drawn from each donor into EDTA-treated Vacutainer tubes. Ficoll-Paque density-gradient centrifugation was used to isolate PBMCs, with at least 7 million per sample. Trizol reagent was used to extract total RNA from PBMCs, with at least 5.5 micrograms per sample. The percentages of naive CD45RAhigh/CD27high T cells were determined by flow cytometry on a PBMC aliquot from every donor. This sample was taken from a study of blood T cells in healthy people across ages (dated by TCRdb to between 2015 and 2016). Describing the broader study: Template switching captured roughly one uniquely barcoded TCR beta cDNA molecule per two T cells in model experiments. Using deep sequencing normalized with unique cDNA molecular identifiers, the study measured how TCR beta repertoire diversity changes with age. To avoid experimental bias, donors of different ages were randomly spread across the sequencing lanes. Two additional independent replicas of 1 million unique cDNA reads from the same blood draw were analyzed for two donors (one aged 18 to 30 and one aged 80 or older). The donors were divided into four age groups: young (average around 17 years), middle-aged (around 37), aged (approximately 64) and long-lived (nearly 85). Results and caveats for the whole study, not just this receptor: The percentage of naive T cells measured by flow cytometry correlated strongly with observed TCR beta diversity. Because the CMV infection status of the donors was unknown, age-related changes in expanded clonotypes may potentially have been confounded. Compared with the aged group, more naive CD4+ T cells, fewer expanded clones and increased TCR diversity were shown by the long-lived group, suggesting age selection. Since profiling was done on bulk unsorted PBMCs, naive and antigen-experienced compartments could not be conclusively compared. Total diversity estimates from one million sequenced T cells were considered lower bounds and underestimates. As age increased, observed TCR beta diversity per million T cells dropped in a roughly linear way, and a significant reduction was already evident by age 40.

Including cysteine and phenylalanine, the CDR3 has 14 amino acids. Kept here is only the CDR3 DNA, which spans 42 bases and is read in frame from base 1. From the germline V gene (reference sequence), CDR1 is DFQATT and CDR2 is SNEGSKA. The clonotype comes from a woman in her late teens or twenties in good health. Sample: blood. The chain was built from TRBV20-1 and TRBJ2-5; no confident D gene assignment can be made. The J call is in doubt because the DNA end fits TRBJ2-7 better. The CDR3 corresponds to CSASSAGPVYEQYF. In nucleotides, the sequence is TGCAGTGCTAGCTCGGCAGGACCGGTCTACGAGCAGTACTTC.